The clone carrying this T cell receptor (beta chain) was detected many times. TCRdb re-called the RT-PCR reads through MiXCR, storing one row per CDR3 protein. The sample holds hundreds of thousands of distinct CDR3 sequences; more than 13% are singletons and the top ten take 3.6%. The germline V gene has CDR1 DFQATT and CDR2 SNEGSKA (reference sequence). Trimming left V 3 bases short and J 12 bases short, with 17 bases between. The CDR3 consists of 12 residues. The rearrangement uses TRBV20-1 and TRBJ1-1; D perhaps matches TRBD1 (6 bases). Sequenced: memory CD4+ T cells from blood. The receptor comes from a female donor in good health, serving as a healthy control. The CDR3 sequence: CSARFQGPGSFF. The CDR3 nucleotides are TGCAGTGCTAGGTTTCAGGGGCCCGGATCTTTCTTT.